What follows describes a single T cell receptor beta chain. This table comes from immunoSEQ multiplex PCR, and its TCRdb copy is limited to in-frame clones, with some not included. This table holds around 26,000 clones, roughly 89% found once. The sample is drawn from a study of T cell changes during pregnancy in multiple sclerosis. The CDR3 sequence is 14 residues long. In germline, CDR1 is MGHDK, CDR2 SYGVNS. V dropped 5 bases and J dropped 5; count of bases not matched to a gene: 7. The sequences come from CD8+ T cells from peripheral blood mononuclear cells, collected in the second trimester of pregnancy. V is TRBV25-1 and J is TRBJ1-1, with 8 bases matching TRBD1. The receptor was isolated from a female donor with multiple sclerosis, enrolled in a pregnancy study. The CDR3 bases are TGTGCCAGCAGTCCCGGACAGGGTTTTACTGAAGCTTTCTTT. It encodes CASSPGQGFTEAFF.